This TCR beta chain was obtained from a study of vaccination effects on CD4 cells after COVID-19. For the study at large: Each person got two doses of an mRNA SARS-CoV-2 vaccine, BNT162b2 or mRNA-1273. Findings and caveats of the study: Vaccine-induced new clones formed most post-vaccine spike-reactive clones in convalescents. A shortage of convalescent patients and an absence of early post-infection timepoints characterized the study.

J lost 8 bases, V lost 4 bases, and 11 bases had no gene match. The CDR3 is made up of 17 amino acids. Germline assignment: CDR1 KGHDR and CDR2 SFDVKD. Only in-frame clones appear in the TCRdb table, and some are missing; sequencing was by immunoSEQ multiplex PCR. The sample records about 26,000 clones, 75% to 80% being singletons. Comment on this clone: Its antigen is as yet unknown.

Viral peptide pool expansion of antigen-specific CD4+ T cells preceded sequencing in the ViraFEST assay. Scientists isolated CD4+ T cells after a roughly ten-day culture period ended. From March to December 2020, the person had a SARS-CoV-2 infection that was confirmed by PCR. A density of roughly 2 million PBMC per well was used; these cells were cultured with around 11 IU/ml IL-2 and about 10 ug/ml peptides. This specimen consisted of CD4+ T cells from PBMCs cultured with HCoV-NL63 spike peptides, obtained before COVID-19 vaccination. The chain has TRBV24-1 and TRBJ2-1, with TRBD2 identical over 12 bases. The source of this sequence is a human donor who had a prior SARS-CoV-2 infection. The CDR3 region has the DNA TGTGCCACCAGTGACTCCCGACTAGCGGGAGATCGTGATGAGCAGTTCTTC. This gives the protein CATSDSRLAGDRDEQFF.